The 6 T cell receptor beta chains listed next were all sequenced from one sample in a study of blood T cell repertoires in COVID-19. Clones were read by immunoSEQ multiplex PCR, and TCRdb kept only the in-frame ones, dropping some. The sample shows some 200,000 clones, approximately 81% of them seen only once. The sequencing sample was made of peripheral blood. The source of these receptors is a man aged 45-65 years who had recovered from COVID-19.

The J gene is TRBJ2-7, the V gene TRBV13; D unclear. CDR3 length equals 11 residues. Germline CDR1 PRHDT, CDR2 FYEKMQ (reference sequence). Between the trimmed V and J ends, which lost 5 bases and 2 bases, there was a span of 4 bases. CDR3 nucleotides: TGTGCCAGCAGCATCGCCTACGAGCAGTACTTC. The encoded protein is CASSIAYEQYF.

This clone came up once. The chain links TRBV18 to TRBJ2-7; 8 nucleotides match TRBD1. This CDR3 region has 17 residues. Trimming at V came to 1 base and at J to 4 bases, leaving 12 bases not matched to a gene. Germline V gene data show CDR1 as KGHSH and CDR2 as LQKENI. The CDR3 DNA reads as TGTGCCAGCTCACCACTGTCTAGGACAGGGTTGGAATACGAGCAGTACTTC. Translation gives CASSPLSRTGLEYEQYF.

This chain uses TRBV25-1 with TRBJ1-1, with a possible D match to TRBD1 (5 bases). The CDR3 extends over 13 amino acids. In germline, CDR1 is MGHDK, CDR2 SYGVNS. Trimming cost V 7 bases and J 0 bases, with 9 bases left between them. Written as DNA, the CDR3 is TGTGCCAGCATAGACAGCCTGAACACTGAAGCTTTCTTT. Its protein is CASIDSLNTEAFF.

V and J are TRBV15 and TRBJ1-5, with D possibly matching TRBD1 (6 bases). From germline, CDR1 is LNHNV and CDR2 YYDKDF (reference sequence). The V end lost 3 bases, the J end lost 6 bases, and 9 bases lay between the germline ends. The length of the CDR3 is 13 residues. This chain's CDR3 is CATSRDSGQPQHF. As DNA, the CDR3 is TGTGCCACCAGCAGGGACAGCGGTCAGCCCCAGCATTTT.

This chain connects TRBV5-1 to TRBJ1-6; 10 bases map to TRBD1. V gave up 4 bases and J gave up 5 bases; unmatched junction bases: 9. CDR1 is SGHRS, CDR2 YFSETQ, per germline. The CDR3 length is 17 residues. The CDR3 coding sequence is TGCGCCAGCAGCCCGTACGGGACAGGGGCTGATAATTCACCCCTCCACTTT. It specifies CASSPYGTGADNSPLHF.

The CDR3 DNA sequence: TGCGCCAGCAGCTTGATCGGGCCAGGGGATACGCAGTATTTT. Amino acid sequence: CASSLIGPGDTQYF. The chain joins TRBV5-1 to TRBJ2-3; a weak D match, TRBD1 (5 bases). The CDR3 length is 14 residues. Germline V gives CDR1 SGHRS, CDR2 YFSETQ. Deletions cut 1 base from V and 6 bases from J, with 12 bases between.